Presented here are 14 T cell receptor beta chains from one specimen sequenced in a study of cytomegalovirus exposure and HLA in healthy donors. Both 60 Vbeta primers and 13 Jbeta primers went into the PCR. The data were produced by immunoSEQ multiplex PCR, yet TCRdb's version contains in-frame clones alone and is incomplete. Of 90,000 to 120,000 clones in the sample, 60% to 80% are singletons; the top ten hold 5.8%. Sequenced material: PBMCs. All receptors derive from a man in his 60s in good health and CMV-seropositive.

V gene TRBV5-1 combines with J gene TRBJ1-3; D is unresolved. CDR1 is SGHRS and CDR2 is YFSETQ in the germline V gene. CDR3 length equals 17 residues. V shed 2 bases and J shed 0 bases, with 15 bases lying between them. Written as DNA, the CDR3 is TGCGCCAGCAGCTTCACAGAAGTTAAAGCCTCTGGAAACACCATATATTTT. This encodes CASSFTEVKASGNTIYF. Full variable domain (missing parts from reference TRBV5-1 and TRBJ1-3): KAGVTQTPRYLIKTRGQQVTLSCSPISGHRSVSWYQQTPGQGLQFLFEYFSETQRNKGNFPGRFSGRQFSNSRSEMNVSTLELGDSALYLCASSFTEVKASGNTIYFGEGSWLTVV.

The chain couples TRBV5-4 to TRBJ2-1; no definite D call. Germline-derived CDR1 and CDR2 are SGHNT and YYREEE (reference sequence). The V end was cut by 4 bases, the J end by 5 bases, with 16 bases between. The length of the CDR3 is 15 residues. CDR3 nucleotides: TGTGCCAGCAGCGGCACACCAAATACCCACAATGAGCAGTTCTTC. It yields the protein CASSGTPNTHNEQFF.

The chain recombines TRBV27 with TRBJ1-2; D is undetermined. The CDR3 consists of 19 residues. From germline, CDR1 is MNHEY and CDR2 SMNVEV (reference sequence). Trimming stripped 5 bases from V and 0 bases from J, with 25 bases between. CDR3 sequence reads: CASSAHLNAGGPSNYGYTF. CDR3 nucleotide sequence: TGTGCCAGCAGTGCCCACCTGAATGCGGGCGGCCCTTCTAACTATGGCTACACCTTC.

The V and J genes are TRBV25-1 and TRBJ1-4, with D uncertain. Germline CDR1 is MGHDK and CDR2 is SYGVNS. V lost 7 bases and J 3 bases, leaving 9 bases between the germline ends. This CDR3 contains 13 residues. The CDR3 DNA is TGTGCCAGCATTGGGCAGGCTAATGAAAAACTGTTTTTT. It codes for CASIGQANEKLFF. Full variable domain (missing parts from reference TRBV25-1 and TRBJ1-4): EADIYQTPRYLVIGTGKKITLECSQTMGHDKMYWYQQDPGMELHLIHYSYGVNSTEKGDLSSESTVSRIRTEHFPLTLESARPSHTSQYLCASIGQANEKLFFGSGTQLSVL.

This sequence joins TRBV28 and TRBJ1-1, with TRBD1 as a possible D gene (5 bases). The CDR3 has 17 residues. In germline, CDR1 is MDHEN, CDR2 SYDVKM. Trimming pared 6 bases from V and 3 bases from J, leaving 23 bases between. CDR3 amino acids: CASSPLYLWGRDTEAFF. DNA of the CDR3: TGTGCCAGCAGCCCTCTCTATTTATGGGGCCGGGACACTGAAGCTTTCTTT.

This chain's CDR3 is CASTETGGSEAFF. CDR3 nucleotides: TGTGCCAGCACCGAGACGGGGGGATCTGAAGCTTTCTTT. The chain has TRBV6-6 and TRBJ1-1; D may be TRBD1 (5 bases). This CDR3 is 13 amino acids long. Trimming removed 7 bases from V and 6 bases from J, with 15 bases in between. In germline, CDR1 is MNHNY, CDR2 SVGAGI (reference sequence).

The genes are TRBV18 and TRBJ2-7; 8 bases line up with TRBD1. Germline CDR1 KGHSH, CDR2 LQKENI. Trimming cost V 6 bases and J 2 bases; bases outside gene matches: 6. This CDR3 comprises 14 residues. The CDR3 region is CASSRGQAAYEQYF. The CDR3, as DNA: TGTGCCAGCTCGCGGGGACAGGCAGCCTACGAGCAGTACTTC.

The V gene is TRBV4-1, the J gene TRBJ1-6; D ambiguous. The germline V and J ends were trimmed by 8 bases and 5 bases, with 13 bases remaining between them. There are 14 residues in the CDR3. Germline V gene lookup returns CDR1 MGHRA and CDR2 YSYEKL. The CDR3, as DNA: TGCGCCAGCGGGCGGGAGCCAAATAATTCACCCCTCCACTTT. Translation gives CASGREPNNSPLHF.

This chain links TRBV2 with TRBJ2-3; TRBD1 agrees at 8 bases. CDR1 and CDR2 (germline): SNHLY, FYNNEI. The CDR3 contains 13 residues. V was clipped by 7 bases and J by 4 bases; unmatched bases: 4. The CDR3 coding sequence is TGTGCCAGCAATGGACAGGGCCCAGATACGCAGTATTTT. This sequence encodes CASNGQGPDTQYF.

In DNA form, the CDR3 reads TGTGCCAGCAGGCAGACGGGACTACCTGAAAAACTGTTTTTT. Translation: CASRQTGLPEKLFF. The chain joins TRBV14 to TRBJ1-4; TRBD1 is a possible D gene (5 bases). Germline CDR1 reads SGHDN; CDR2 reads FVKESK. With 6 bases removed from V and 7 bases from J, the gap between germline ends came to 15 bases. The CDR3 has 14 amino acids.

J is TRBJ2-5 and V is TRBV21-1; no check of the table's D call, TRBD1, against the DNA was made. TRBV21-1 is a recognized pseudogene. The CDR3 has 15 residues. The CDR3 nucleotides are TGTGCCAGCAGGGCTAATTACAGGAATCAAGAGACCCAGTACTTC. Amino acid sequence: CASRANYRNQETQYF.

In this sample, this clone turned up a few times. V gene TRBV6-1 combines with J gene TRBJ2-5, with 11 positions matching TRBD1. The V and J ends lost 0 bases and 2 bases, in that order; junction bases with no gene match: 8. This CDR3 region has 18 residues. Germline V lookup: CDR1 MNHNS, CDR2 SASEGT. The DNA of the CDR3 is TGTGCCAGCAGTGAAGCCGGGGACAGGGGGGAGGATCAAGAGACCCAGTACTTC. Residues: CASSEAGDRGEDQETQYF.

This chain joins TRBV11-2 and TRBJ2-5; possible D gene TRBD1, 5 bases. Germline V gives CDR1 SGHAT, CDR2 FQNNGV. The CDR3 spans 14 residues. Trimming left V 1 base short and J 5 bases short, with 11 bases between. The CDR3 loop reads CASSLAGPGETQYF. CDR3 coding DNA: TGTGCCAGCAGCTTAGCAGGGCCCGGGGAGACCCAGTACTTC.

The chain couples TRBV5-4 to TRBJ1-1; possibly TRBD1 for D (5 bases). The CDR3 runs 15 residues. Between the trimmed V and J ends, which lost 4 bases and 5 bases, there was a span of 18 bases. Germline values: CDR1 SGHNT, CDR2 YYREEE (reference sequence). The CDR3 region is CASSNTGMGRTEAFF. The CDR3 DNA reads TGTGCCAGCAGCAATACAGGAATGGGGAGGACTGAAGCTTTCTTT.